Given below is one T cell receptor (beta chain) in context. The antigen it recognizes is unknown. Base qualities are not at hand, and no much larger clone is one base apart. In light of the paper, this sample's time point label describes: baseline before first vaccination. Vaccinee samples were obtained from the UK trials COV001 and COV002, which included a single-blind randomized controlled phase 2/3 trial of AZD1222 (ChAdOx1 nCoV-19) in healthy adults. Trial participant PBMC samples were collected at day 0 and day 28 after the second dose for TCRbeta chain sequencing. As encoded in the germline V gene, CDR1 is MNHNS while CDR2 is SASEGT. The CDR3 runs 14 residues from the cysteine to the phenylalanine. CDR3 DNA is the only sequence kept; it has 42 bases, read in frame from the first base. V is reduced by 1 base and J by 3 bases, leaving a spacing of 7 bases between them. This sample was included in a study of T cell responses to AZD1222 COVID-19 vaccine (dated by TCRdb to the early 2020s). Study-wide context: AZD1222 recipients whose second dose came at about 4 weeks and those whose second dose came at about 12 weeks were combined into one group, since spike-specific TCR depth and breadth did not differ between the two schedules. TCR sequencing was performed for about 240 trial participants, of whom roughly 200 were given two doses of AZD1222 and some 26 were given two doses of MenACWY control vaccine. Enrollment into the trials was organized by age into subgroups of 18-55, 56-69 and 70-plus years, and those subgroups contained approximately 150, 30 and 60 TCR-sequenced participants, respectively. Findings and caveats that apply to the study as a whole: The whole spike protein was spanned by vaccine-associated CD4 TCRs, and dominant responses were seen in regions 160-218 and 743-854. The 56-69-year group was small, and its depth increase did not reach significance, likely because of low power. Spike-specific TCR breadth and depth rose significantly after two AZD1222 doses compared with day 0 and with MenACWY recipients. Conclusions about previously exposed vaccinees were limited because only a handful of AZD1222 recipients were SARS-CoV-2 seropositive at baseline. Because no day 14 peak-response samples were available, the repertoires could be characterized only after the peak T cell response. Participants were mostly white British, with more females than males. The authors suggested clonal diversity may have been underestimated. Reportedly, close to half of the unique spike-specific TCRs recognized epitopes lying outside the regions that are mutated in the B.1.351 and B.1.1.7 variants.

The CDR3 regions of human TCRbeta chains were subjected to immunosequencing. The authors' analysis ran thus. TCRs in the repertoires were matched against a reference library of SARS-CoV-2-specific TCRs that had been generated with the MIRA antigen-specificity platform. Breadth was defined as the fraction of unique TCRs that were SARS-CoV-2-associated. Depth was defined as the fraction of total T cells that were SARS-CoV-2-associated. Using the MIRA data, every spike-specific TCR was mapped to the spike region that the TCR reacted to and assigned to either a CD4 or a CD8 class. Log10-transformed breadth and depth values were compared by one-way ANOVA with Sidak's multiple comparisons tests. The table was pulled from immuneACCESS by TCRdb, which kept in-frame rearrangements only. Such tables lose some clones; where checked, under half of the loss comes from unresolved V genes, and the rest has no known cause. From that table come the V and J calls and clone size; the DNA was used to work out D and trimming. Across this sample there are under 150,000 clones, with 90% seen only once. Around 7.2% of the sample lies in the top ten.

The sequenced sample was peripheral blood, obtained on day 0 of AZD1222 vaccination. The chain uses TRBV6-1 and TRBJ1-5; D gene: possibly TRBD1, on 5 matching bases. This TCR was sampled from an adult in good health. The DNA sequence follows: TGTGCCAGCAGTGAAGGACAGTACAATCAGCCCCAGCATTTT. Its coded protein is CASSEGQYNQPQHF.